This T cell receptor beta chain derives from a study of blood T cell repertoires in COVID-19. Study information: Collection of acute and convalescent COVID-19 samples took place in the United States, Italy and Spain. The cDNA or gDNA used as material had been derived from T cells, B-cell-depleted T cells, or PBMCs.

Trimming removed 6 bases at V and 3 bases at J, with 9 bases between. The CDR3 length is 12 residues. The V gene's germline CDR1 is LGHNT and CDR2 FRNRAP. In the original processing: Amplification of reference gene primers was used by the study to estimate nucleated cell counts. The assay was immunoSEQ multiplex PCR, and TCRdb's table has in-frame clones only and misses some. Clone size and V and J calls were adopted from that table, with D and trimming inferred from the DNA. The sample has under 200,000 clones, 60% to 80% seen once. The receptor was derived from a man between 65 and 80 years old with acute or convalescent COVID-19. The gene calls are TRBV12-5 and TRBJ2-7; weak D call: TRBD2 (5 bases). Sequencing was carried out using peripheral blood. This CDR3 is CASGLDYYEQYF. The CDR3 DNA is TGTGCTAGTGGCTTAGACTACTACGAGCAGTACTTC.